This TCR beta chain originates from a study of T cells in Graves' hyperthyroidism and ophthalmopathy. Study information: Peripheral blood draws took place at initial diagnosis, ahead of any treatment.

The investigators amplified TCR beta CDR3 regions from RNA transcripts. RT-PCR in the first round (using the HTBI primer set) targeted the TCR CDR3. Using its own MiXCR run on the multiplex PCR reads, TCRdb lists one record per CDR3 protein. The table shows 750,000 to 900,000 distinct CDR3 sequences, with 38% occurring only once. Study conclusions and caveats: With a median lead of around 6.7 months before onset, the model predicted ophthalmopathy. The blood repertoire included most of the expanded thyroid clonotypes above 0.001.

In germline, CDR1 is SGHAT, CDR2 FQNNGV. V was cut by 11 bases and J by 0 bases, with 8 bases left in between. This CDR3 region has 13 residues. In regard to this clonotype: Its antigen is as yet unknown.

The V and J genes are TRBV11-2 and TRBJ2-6; a possible D gene is TRBD2 (6 bases). This TCR was sampled from a man aged 18 to 29 with Graves' hyperthyroidism. What was sequenced was blood. The DNA of the CDR3 is TGTGCCGGGAGGAGCTCTGGGGCCAACGTCCTGACTTTC. This translates into CAGRSSGANVLTF. Variable domain in full (rest from reference TRBV11-2 and TRBJ2-6): EAGVAQSPRYKIIEKRQSVAFWCNPISGHATLYWYQQILGQGPKLLIQFQNNGVVDDSQLPKDRFSAERLKGVDSTLKIQPAKLEDSAVYLCAGRSSGANVLTFGAGSRLTVL.